The 26 T cell receptor beta chains below were found in one sample sequenced in a study of OX40 agonist ivuxolimab in advanced cancers. Sequencing used immunoSEQ multiplex PCR; TCRdb keeps in-frame clones, though not all of them. The table lists 15,000 to 20,000 clones, 70% to 90% of them singletons. The sequenced sample was CD4+ or CD8+ T cells sorted from blood, obtained in a trial of the OX40 agonist ivuxolimab. Receptors were obtained from an adult with an advanced solid tumor such as melanoma, head and neck, liver or kidney cancer.

This clone was seen only once. J is TRBJ1-1 and V is TRBV6-5; D uncertain. Trimming removed 0 bases at V and 5 bases at J, with 7 bases between. The germline gives CDR1 MNHEY, CDR2 SVGAGI. This CDR3 is built from 13 residues. The CDR3 bases are TGTGCCAGCAGTTACTCTGAGGCGACTGAAGCTTTCTTT. The encoded protein is CASSYSEATEAFF.

In the case of this clone: Only one base separates this from a far larger clonotype, so it likely reflects a read error. The V and J genes are TRBV6-5 and TRBJ2-7; D may be TRBD2 (7 bases). The CDR3 consists of 14 residues. In germline, CDR1 is MNHEY, CDR2 SVGAGI. The CDR3 nucleotides read TGTGCCCGCAGTTACGGAGGGGGGGGCTACGAGCAGTACTTC. The encoded protein is CARSYGGGGYEQYF.

This chain uses TRBV19 with TRBJ2-7; D unclear. The V gene lost 10 bases and the J gene lost 6 bases, with 13 bases spanning the gap. Germline CDR1 reads LNHDA; CDR2 reads SQIVND (reference sequence). This CDR3 comprises 11 residues. The CDR3: CATNLGSEQYF. In DNA, the CDR3 is TGTGCCACCAACCTAGGGTCCGAGCAGTACTTC.

The chain has TRBV7-6 and TRBJ1-1; TRBD1 might be the D (5 bases). Per the germline V gene, CDR1 is SGHVS and CDR2 is FNYEAQ. CDR3 size: 14 residues. The ends were cut back, 0 bases at V and 1 base at J, with 6 bases in the middle. The CDR3 protein is CASSLAGTNTEAFF. The CDR3 region has the DNA TGTGCCAGCAGCTTAGCTGGGACGAACACTGAAGCTTTCTTT.

This chain joins TRBV4-1 and TRBJ1-6; D call uncertain. Trimming removed 5 bases at V and 7 bases at J, with 15 bases between. There are 15 residues in the CDR3. Germline V gives CDR1 MGHRA, CDR2 YSYEKL. The DNA of the CDR3 is TGCGCCAGCAGCTCATCTCTAGGGTTAAATTCACCCCTCCACTTT. Its translation is CASSSSLGLNSPLHF.

The chain couples TRBV19 to TRBJ2-1, with TRBD2 matching 9 bases. Germline V gene data show CDR1 as LNHDA and CDR2 as SQIVND (reference sequence). The CDR3 sequence is 13 residues long. The trim removed 7 bases at V and 4 bases at J, leaving 2 bases unmatched. In DNA form, the CDR3 reads TGTGCCAGTACGACTAGCGGATACAATGAGCAGTTCTTC. Its protein is CASTTSGYNEQFF.

The rearrangement uses TRBV2 and TRBJ2-5, with D perhaps TRBD2 (5 bases). Between the trimmed V and J ends, which lost 3 bases and 5 bases, there was a span of 22 bases. The CDR3 contains 17 residues. The V gene's germline CDR1 is SNHLY and CDR2 FYNNEI. The CDR3 coding sequence is TGTGCCAGCAGTGATAGACGGAGGATCAACGTCGACGAGACCCAGTACTTC. This encodes CASSDRRRINVDETQYF.

V gene TRBV7-6 combines with J gene TRBJ2-1; 8 nucleotides line up with TRBD1. With 5 bases clipped from V and 8 bases from J, the junction kept 11 bases outside the gene matches. Germline lookup yields CDR1 SGHVS and CDR2 FNYEAQ. The CDR3 consists of 15 residues. CDR3 DNA sequence: TGTGCCAGCAGCGCACAGGGGGGATTGGGAGATGAGCAGTTCTTC. Translation gives CASSAQGGLGDEQFF.

CDR3 amino acids: CASSLQGDTEAFF. CDR3 coding DNA: TGTGCCAGCAGTCTGCAGGGGGACACTGAAGCTTTCTTT. The chain carries TRBV13 and TRBJ1-1; 7 bases line up with TRBD1. Germline CDR1 and CDR2: PRHDT and FYEKMQ (reference sequence). The ends lost 6 bases at V and 3 bases at J; junction bases unmatched: 4. The CDR3 consists of 13 residues.

The J gene is TRBJ1-1, the V gene TRBV19; tentatively, D is TRBD1 (5 bases). CDR1 and CDR2 (germline): LNHDA, SQIVND (reference sequence). Trimming left V 5 bases short and J 7 bases short, with 11 bases between. CDR3 length equals 12 residues. The CDR3 protein is CASSFAGDEAFF. The CDR3 DNA is TGTGCCAGTAGTTTTGCGGGGGATGAAGCTTTCTTT.

The chain recombines TRBV6-5 with TRBJ2-7; D not resolved. Trimming cost V 0 bases and J 0 bases, with 9 bases left between them. This CDR3 comprises 15 residues. The germline V gene has CDR1 MNHEY and CDR2 SVGAGI. The CDR3 sequence: CASSYSTRHSYEQYF. Written as DNA, the CDR3 is TGTGCCAGCAGTTACTCGACGCGGCACTCCTACGAGCAGTACTTC.

This chain joins TRBV19 and TRBJ2-1; D gene unclear. The germline V gene encodes CDR1 LNHDA and CDR2 SQIVND (reference sequence). Trimming left V 5 bases short and J 8 bases short, with 13 bases between. The CDR3 extends over 13 amino acids. CDR3 nucleotide sequence: TGTGCCAGTAGTGAGGTGCCGCCCCATGAGCAGTTCTTC. It specifies CASSEVPPHEQFF.

This clone was counted only a few times. The V call is TRBV19, the J call TRBJ1-5; D is perhaps TRBD1 (6 bases). The CDR3 spans 16 residues. Trimming cost V 3 bases and J 3 bases, with 15 bases left between them. Germline V gene lookup returns CDR1 LNHDA and CDR2 SQIVND (reference sequence). The CDR3 DNA reads as TGTGCCAGTAGTATCACCCCAACAGGGTTCAATCAGCCCCAGCATTTT. This codes for CASSITPTGFNQPQHF.

This chain connects TRBV10-1 to TRBJ2-2; no definite D call. Germline V gives CDR1 WNHNN, CDR2 SYGVQD (reference sequence). There are 11 residues in the CDR3. V was clipped by 2 bases and J by 7 bases, with 2 bases between them. The CDR3 coding sequence is TGCGCCAGCAGTGAGGTCGGGGAGCTGTTTTTT. Its translation is CASSEVGELFF.

The chain combines TRBV27 with TRBJ2-3; D gene uncertain. The CDR3 extends over 13 amino acids. V lost 3 bases, J lost 2 bases, and 6 bases lay in between. Per the germline V gene, CDR1 is MNHEY and CDR2 is SMNVEV (reference sequence). In nucleotides, the CDR3 is TGTGCCAGCAGTTTGCTTCTCACAGATACGCAGTATTTT. Protein sequence: CASSLLLTDTQYF.

The V call is TRBV19, the J call TRBJ2-2; D remains unclear. V lost 1 base and J 3 bases, leaving 3 bases between the germline ends. Germline assignment: CDR1 LNHDA and CDR2 SQIVND (reference sequence). The CDR3 contains 13 residues. CDR3 bases: TGTGCCAGTAGTATAGCGGACACCGGGGAGCTGTTTTTT. Translated: CASSIADTGELFF.

This sequence joins TRBV10-3 and TRBJ2-1; D is undetermined. Trimming pared 10 bases from V and 3 bases from J, leaving 13 bases between. Germline CDR1 is ENHRY and CDR2 is SYGVKD. The CDR3 extends over 13 amino acids. CDR3 nucleotides: TGTGCCAGCTCGGGTCCCGACTACAATGAGCAGTTCTTC. Translation: CASSGPDYNEQFF.

CDR3 sequence reads: CASSQGRILQSSYNEQFF. The CDR3 DNA follows: TGTGCCAGCAGCCAAGGCCGAATCCTCCAGAGCTCCTACAATGAGCAGTTCTTC. V and J are TRBV14 and TRBJ2-1; D uncertain. Germline CDR1 reads SGHDN; CDR2 reads FVKESK. Trimming stripped 1 base from V and 0 bases from J, with 16 bases between. CDR3 length: 18 amino acids.

The V call is TRBV2, the J call TRBJ1-2; 7 nucleotides match TRBD1. In germline, CDR1 is SNHLY, CDR2 FYNNEI. The CDR3 has 14 residues. V shed 2 bases, J shed 3 bases, and the junction held 3 bases outside the gene matches. DNA for the CDR3: TGTGCCAGCAGTGAACCGGGACAGCACTATGGCTACACCTTC. It encodes CASSEPGQHYGYTF. The full variable domain, its missing parts supplied by reference TRBV2 and TRBJ1-2, is EPEVTQTPSHQVTQMGQEVILRCVPISNHLYFYWYRQILGQKVEFLVSFYNNEISEKSEIFDDQFSVERPDGSNFTLKIRSTKLEDSAMYFCASSEPGQHYGYTFGSGTRLTVV.

The CDR3 is CASSAGTDTDTQYF. The CDR3 DNA sequence: TGTGCCAGCAGTGCCGGGACTGACACAGATACGCAGTATTTT. V gene TRBV6-4 combines with J gene TRBJ2-3; D is perhaps TRBD2 (6 bases). Germline lookup yields CDR1 MRHNA and CDR2 SNTAGT. The CDR3 sequence is 14 residues long. V dropped 4 bases and J dropped 2 bases, with 10 bases sitting between them.

The J gene is TRBJ2-7, the V gene TRBV2, with TRBD2 identical over 12 bases. Unmatched junction bases numbered 5, after V lost 4 bases and J lost 4 bases. Germline CDR1 is SNHLY and CDR2 is FYNNEI. This CDR3 is 15 amino acids long. The CDR3: CASSGLAGVGYEQYF. The CDR3 nucleotides are TGTGCCAGCAGTGGACTAGCGGGAGTCGGATACGAGCAGTACTTC.

The chain has TRBV10-3 and TRBJ1-6; a weak D match, TRBD1 (6 bases). V lost 2 bases, J lost 6 bases, and 11 bases lay in between. The germline V gene has CDR1 ENHRY and CDR2 SYGVKD. CDR3 size: 15 residues. Here the CDR3 reads CAISEAGVINSPLHF. CDR3 DNA sequence: TGTGCCATCAGTGAGGCAGGGGTGATTAATTCACCCCTCCACTTT.

This clone has only one observation. This chain uses TRBV9 with TRBJ2-3, with D possibly matching TRBD2 (6 bases). CDR1 SGDLS and CDR2 YYNGEE come from the germline V gene. V was cut by 4 bases and J by 1 base, with 13 bases left in between. The length of the CDR3 is 15 residues. The CDR3 reads CASSPRDWGTDTQYF. CDR3 DNA sequence: TGTGCCAGCAGCCCGAGGGACTGGGGCACAGATACGCAGTATTTT.

The genes are TRBV10-2 and TRBJ2-3; 8 positions agree with TRBD1. J was trimmed by 4 bases and V by 6 bases; bases with no gene match: 3. Germline CDR1 and CDR2: WSHSY and SAAADI. The CDR3 runs to 13 residues. DNA for the CDR3: TGCGCCAGCAGAGAACAGGGGGCAGATACGCAGTATTTT. It translates to CASREQGADTQYF.

The V and J genes are TRBV27 and TRBJ2-5, with D unclear. There are 14 residues in the CDR3. The V gene's germline CDR1 is MNHEY and CDR2 SMNVEV (reference sequence). The ends were cut back, 0 bases at V and 0 bases at J, with 5 bases in the middle. The CDR3 spells CASSLSPYQETQYF. CDR3 nucleotide sequence: TGTGCCAGCAGTTTATCTCCGTACCAAGAGACCCAGTACTTC.

V gene TRBV10-1 combines with J gene TRBJ2-1; 7 positions agree with TRBD2. Germline V gives CDR1 WNHNN, CDR2 SYGVQD (reference sequence). This CDR3 is built from 15 residues. V dropped 4 bases and J dropped 7; count of bases not matched to a gene: 10. As DNA, the CDR3 is TGCGCCAGCAGTGCCCGGGACTACCTCGGGAATGAGCAGTTCTTC. It yields the protein CASSARDYLGNEQFF.